Below, one T cell receptor (beta chain) is given with its context. The record originates from a study of blood T cell repertoires in COVID-19. Study details: PBMCs, B-cell-depleted T cells, or T cells were the source of the cDNA or gDNA that made up the material.

V gave up 6 bases and J gave up 7 bases, with 13 bases separating them. CDR3 length equals 11 residues. Germline CDR1 is DFQATT and CDR2 is SNEGSKA (reference sequence). In the study's own analysis: Amplification with reference gene primers provided the estimates of nucleated cell counts. This table comes from immunoSEQ multiplex PCR, and its TCRdb copy is limited to in-frame clones, with some not included. V, J and clone size were drawn from that table, and D and trimming were deduced from the DNA. The sample gives some 340,000 clones, around 87% of which show up once; about 5% is in the top ten. Participants came from roughly 23 US areas, aged about 18 to 89 years. The study assigned cohorts using participant-reported clinical history.

The sequenced material came from PBMCs or T cells enriched from blood (not recorded which). This TCR was recovered from a woman aged 25 to 39 who had recovered from COVID-19. V is TRBV20-1 and J is TRBJ2-7; D might be TRBD1 (6 bases). CDR3 protein: CSARRGQEQYF. DNA of the CDR3: TGCAGTGCCAGGAGAGGACAGGAGCAGTACTTC.